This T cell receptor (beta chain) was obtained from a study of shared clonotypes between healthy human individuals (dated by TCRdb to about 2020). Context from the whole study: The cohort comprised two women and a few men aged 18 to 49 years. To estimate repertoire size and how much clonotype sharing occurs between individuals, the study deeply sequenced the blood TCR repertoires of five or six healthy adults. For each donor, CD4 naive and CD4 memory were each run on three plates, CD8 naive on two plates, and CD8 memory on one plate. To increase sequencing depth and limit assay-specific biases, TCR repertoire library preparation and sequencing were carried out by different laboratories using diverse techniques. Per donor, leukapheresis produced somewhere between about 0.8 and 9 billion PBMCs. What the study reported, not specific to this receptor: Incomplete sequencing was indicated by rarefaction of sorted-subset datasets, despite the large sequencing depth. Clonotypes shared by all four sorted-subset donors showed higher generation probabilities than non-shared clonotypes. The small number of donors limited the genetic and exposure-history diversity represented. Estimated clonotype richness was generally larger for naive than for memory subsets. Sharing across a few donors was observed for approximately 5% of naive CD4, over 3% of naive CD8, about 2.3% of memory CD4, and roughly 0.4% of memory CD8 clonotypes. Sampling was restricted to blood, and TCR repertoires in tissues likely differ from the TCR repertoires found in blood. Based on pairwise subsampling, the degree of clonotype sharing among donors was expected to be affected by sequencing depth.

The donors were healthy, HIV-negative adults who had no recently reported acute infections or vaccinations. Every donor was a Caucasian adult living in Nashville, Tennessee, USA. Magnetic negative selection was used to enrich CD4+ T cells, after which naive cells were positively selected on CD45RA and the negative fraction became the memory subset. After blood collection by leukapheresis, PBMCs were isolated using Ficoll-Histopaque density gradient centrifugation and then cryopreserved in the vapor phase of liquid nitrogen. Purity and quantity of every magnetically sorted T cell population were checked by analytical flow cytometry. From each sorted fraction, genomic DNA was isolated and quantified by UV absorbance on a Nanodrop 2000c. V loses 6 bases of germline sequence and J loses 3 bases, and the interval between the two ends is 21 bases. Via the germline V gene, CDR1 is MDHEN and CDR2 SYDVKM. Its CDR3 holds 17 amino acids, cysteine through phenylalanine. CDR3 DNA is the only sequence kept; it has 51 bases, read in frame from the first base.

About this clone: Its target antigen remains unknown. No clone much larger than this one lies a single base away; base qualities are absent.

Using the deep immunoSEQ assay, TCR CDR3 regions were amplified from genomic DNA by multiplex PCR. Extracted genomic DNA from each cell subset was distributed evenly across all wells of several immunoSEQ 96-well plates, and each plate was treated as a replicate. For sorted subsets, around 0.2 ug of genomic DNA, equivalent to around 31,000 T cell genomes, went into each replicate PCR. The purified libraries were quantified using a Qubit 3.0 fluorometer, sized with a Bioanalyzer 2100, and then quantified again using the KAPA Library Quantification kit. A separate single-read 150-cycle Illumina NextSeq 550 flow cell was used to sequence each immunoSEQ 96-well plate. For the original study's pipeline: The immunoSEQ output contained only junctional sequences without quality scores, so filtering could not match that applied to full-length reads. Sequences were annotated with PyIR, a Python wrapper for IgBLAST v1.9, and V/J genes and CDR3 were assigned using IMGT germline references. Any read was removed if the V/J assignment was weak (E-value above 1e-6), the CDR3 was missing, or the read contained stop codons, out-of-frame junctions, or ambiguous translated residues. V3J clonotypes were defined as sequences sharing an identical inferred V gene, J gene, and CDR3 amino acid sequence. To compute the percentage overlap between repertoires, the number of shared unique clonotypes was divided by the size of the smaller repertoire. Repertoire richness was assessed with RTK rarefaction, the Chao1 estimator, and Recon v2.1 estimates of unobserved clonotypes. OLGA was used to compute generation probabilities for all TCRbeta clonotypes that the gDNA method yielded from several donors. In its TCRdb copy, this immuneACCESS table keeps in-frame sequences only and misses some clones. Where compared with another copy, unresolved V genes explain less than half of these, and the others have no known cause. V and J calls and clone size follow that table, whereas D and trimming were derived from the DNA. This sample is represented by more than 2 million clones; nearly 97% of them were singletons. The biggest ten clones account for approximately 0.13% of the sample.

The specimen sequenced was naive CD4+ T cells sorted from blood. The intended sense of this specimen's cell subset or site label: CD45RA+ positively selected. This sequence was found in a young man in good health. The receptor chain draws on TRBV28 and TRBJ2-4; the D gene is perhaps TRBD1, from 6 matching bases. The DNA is TGTGCCAGCAGATCGAAAGGCCCGCAGGGGATCAAAAACATTCAGTACTTC. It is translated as CASRSKGPQGIKNIQYF.